This T cell receptor beta chain was observed in a study of shared clonotypes between healthy human individuals. Points from the study as a whole: Clonotypes not shared had lower generation probabilities than those common to all four donors.

A remark on this clone: Its antigen is as yet unknown.

The assay used deep level. Using immunoSEQ multiplex PCR, the repertoire was profiled, and TCRdb retains in-frame clones only, with some absent. The sample consists of about 2.4 million clones, approximately 92% of them appearing once. Germline V CDR1 and CDR2: SGDLS, YYNGEE. This CDR3 spans 19 amino acids. V was cut by 0 bases and J by 7 bases, with 25 bases left in between. The J gene is TRBJ2-2, the V gene TRBV9; no firm D call. This TCR was sampled from a man between 18 and 35 years old in good health. The sequencing input was naive CD4+ T cells sorted from blood. The sample's subset: CD45RA+ positively selected. The CDR3 nucleotides read TGTGCCAGCAGCGTAGTTCAGCAGGAGTTGGCAGGATGGGACGGGGAGCTGTTTTTT. Translated, it gives CASSVVQQELAGWDGELFF.